This paragraph reports one T cell receptor beta chain. The ends were cut back, 4 bases at V and 7 bases at J, with 12 bases in the middle. This CDR3 spans 13 amino acids. CDR1 is SGHKS and CDR2 is YYEKEE in the germline V gene (reference sequence). One entry per CDR3 protein results from TCRdb running MiXCR on the RACE reads. Of 180,000 or so distinct CDR3 sequences listed, around 30% are singletons. This sample was taken from a study of human T cells and chemical hapten exposure. The time point is: pre-sensitization, week 0. Treatment here: therapeutic diphenylcyclopropenone sensitization with weekly scalp DPC.

The source was whole blood, collected in connection with sensitization to the hapten diphenylcyclopropenone (DPC). The V gene is TRBV5-5, the J gene TRBJ1-5; a possible D gene is TRBD1 (5 bases). The TCR sequence derives from a woman in her twenties or thirties with alopecia areata. Some clones in this sample may be carry-over from other donors' samples. The chain's CDR3 is CASSMEWGQPQHF. CDR3 nucleotide sequence: TGTGCCAGCAGCATGGAATGGGGGCAGCCCCAGCATTTT.